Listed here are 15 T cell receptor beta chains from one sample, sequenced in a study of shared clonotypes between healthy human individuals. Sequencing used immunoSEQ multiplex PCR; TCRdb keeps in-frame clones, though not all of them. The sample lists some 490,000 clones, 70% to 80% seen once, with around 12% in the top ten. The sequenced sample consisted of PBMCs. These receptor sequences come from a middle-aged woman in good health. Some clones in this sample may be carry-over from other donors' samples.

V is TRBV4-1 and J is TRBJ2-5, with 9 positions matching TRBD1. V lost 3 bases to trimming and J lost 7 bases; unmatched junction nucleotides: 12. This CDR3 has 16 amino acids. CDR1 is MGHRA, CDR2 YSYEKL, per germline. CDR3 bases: TGCGCCAGCAGCCACCTTAAGTCGGGGACAGGGTGGACCCAGTACTTC. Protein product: CASSHLKSGTGWTQYF.

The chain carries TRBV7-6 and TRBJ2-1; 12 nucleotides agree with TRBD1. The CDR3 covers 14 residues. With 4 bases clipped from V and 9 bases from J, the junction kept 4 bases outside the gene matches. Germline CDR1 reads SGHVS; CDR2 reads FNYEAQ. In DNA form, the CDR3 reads TGTGCCAGCAGCTACGGGACAGGGGGCGGTGAGCAGTTCTTC. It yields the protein CASSYGTGGGEQFF.

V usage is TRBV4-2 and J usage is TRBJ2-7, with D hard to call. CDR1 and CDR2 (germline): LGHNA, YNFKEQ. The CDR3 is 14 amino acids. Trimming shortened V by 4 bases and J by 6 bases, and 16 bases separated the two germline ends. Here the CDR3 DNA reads TGTGCCAGCAGCCCCGTCACGAGCGTCTCCGAGCAGTACTTC. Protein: CASSPVTSVSEQYF.

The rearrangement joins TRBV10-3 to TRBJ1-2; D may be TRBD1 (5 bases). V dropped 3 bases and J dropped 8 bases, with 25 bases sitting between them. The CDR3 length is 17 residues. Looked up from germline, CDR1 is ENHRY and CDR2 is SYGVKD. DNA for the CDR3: TGTGCCATCAGTGACCCGGGACGCTTGGGGGTATATTACGGCTACACCTTC. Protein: CAISDPGRLGVYYGYTF.

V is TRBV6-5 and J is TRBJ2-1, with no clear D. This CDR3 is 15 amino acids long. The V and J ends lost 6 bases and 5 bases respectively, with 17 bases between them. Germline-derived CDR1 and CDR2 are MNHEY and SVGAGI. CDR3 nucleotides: TGTGCCAGCAGAAGAGACCGACTTCCGGACAATGAGCAGTTCTTC. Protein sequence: CASRRDRLPDNEQFF.

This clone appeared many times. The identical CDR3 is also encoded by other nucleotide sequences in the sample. The CDR3 spells CASSDSAGGYNEQFF. Here the CDR3 DNA reads TGTGCCAGCAGTGACTCAGCGGGAGGCTACAATGAGCAGTTCTTC. The gene calls are TRBV6-4 and TRBJ2-1; TRBD2 agrees at 9 bases. Germline CDR1 is MRHNA and CDR2 is SNTAGT. V trimming: 0 bases; J trimming: 3 bases; junction bases outside the gene matches: 0. The CDR3 spans 15 residues.

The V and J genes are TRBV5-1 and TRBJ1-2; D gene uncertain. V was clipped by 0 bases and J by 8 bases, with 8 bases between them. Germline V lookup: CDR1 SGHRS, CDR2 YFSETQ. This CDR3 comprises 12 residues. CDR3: CASSLAGQGYTF. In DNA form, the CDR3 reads TGCGCCAGCAGCTTGGCGGGTCAGGGCTACACCTTC.

CDR3 sequence: CASSGDWNTEAFF. As DNA, the CDR3 is TGTGCCAGCAGTGGGGACTGGAACACTGAAGCTTTCTTT. The rearrangement uses TRBV6-1 and TRBJ1-1, with D perhaps TRBD1 (5 bases). Germline CDR1 and CDR2: MNHNS and SASEGT. This CDR3 has 13 residues. Trimming pared 4 bases from V and 1 base from J, leaving 7 bases between.

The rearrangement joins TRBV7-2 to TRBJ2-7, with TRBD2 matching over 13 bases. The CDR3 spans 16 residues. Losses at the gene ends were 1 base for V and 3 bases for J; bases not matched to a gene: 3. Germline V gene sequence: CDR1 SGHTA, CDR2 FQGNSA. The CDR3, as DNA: TGTGCCAGCAGCTTAGGGGGACTAGCGGGGATCTACGAGCAGTACTTC. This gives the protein CASSLGGLAGIYEQYF.

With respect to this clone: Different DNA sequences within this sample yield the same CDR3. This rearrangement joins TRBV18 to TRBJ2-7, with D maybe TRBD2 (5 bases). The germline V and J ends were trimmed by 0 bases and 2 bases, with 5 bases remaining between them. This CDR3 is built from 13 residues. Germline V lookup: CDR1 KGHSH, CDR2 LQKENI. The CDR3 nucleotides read TGTGCCAGCTCACCACCCGGGACCTACGAGCAGTACTTC. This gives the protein CASSPPGTYEQYF.

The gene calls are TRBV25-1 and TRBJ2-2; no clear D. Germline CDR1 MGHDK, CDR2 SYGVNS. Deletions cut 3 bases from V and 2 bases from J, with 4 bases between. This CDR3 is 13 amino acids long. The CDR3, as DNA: TGTGCCAGCAGTGACCTAAACACCGGGGAGCTGTTTTTT. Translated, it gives CASSDLNTGELFF.

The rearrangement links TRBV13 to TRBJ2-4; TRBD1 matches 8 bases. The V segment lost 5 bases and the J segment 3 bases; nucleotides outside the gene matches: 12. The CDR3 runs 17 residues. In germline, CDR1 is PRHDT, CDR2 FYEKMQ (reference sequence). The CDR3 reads CASSPWIRGQGKNIQYF. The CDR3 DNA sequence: TGTGCCAGCAGCCCATGGATCAGGGGGCAGGGCAAAAACATTCAGTACTTC. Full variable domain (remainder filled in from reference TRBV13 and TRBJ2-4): AAGVIQSPRHLIKEKRETATLKCYPIPRHDTVYWYQQGPGQDPQFLISFYEKMQSDKGSIPDRFSAQQFSDYHSELNMSSLELGDSALYFCASSPWIRGQGKNIQYFGAGTRLSVL.

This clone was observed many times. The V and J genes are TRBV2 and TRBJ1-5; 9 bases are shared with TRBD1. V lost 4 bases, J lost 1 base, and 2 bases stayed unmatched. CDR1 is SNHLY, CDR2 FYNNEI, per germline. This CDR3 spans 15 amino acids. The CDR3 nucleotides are TGTGCCAGCAGTGGGGACAGGGACAGCAATCAGCCCCAGCATTTT. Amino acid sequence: CASSGDRDSNQPQHF.

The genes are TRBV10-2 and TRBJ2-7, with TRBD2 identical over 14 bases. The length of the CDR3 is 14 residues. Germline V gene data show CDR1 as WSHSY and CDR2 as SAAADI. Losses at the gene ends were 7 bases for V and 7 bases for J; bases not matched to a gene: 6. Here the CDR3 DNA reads TGCGCCAGCAAGGGGACTAGCGGGAGAAGTGAGCAGTACTTC. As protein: CASKGTSGRSEQYF.

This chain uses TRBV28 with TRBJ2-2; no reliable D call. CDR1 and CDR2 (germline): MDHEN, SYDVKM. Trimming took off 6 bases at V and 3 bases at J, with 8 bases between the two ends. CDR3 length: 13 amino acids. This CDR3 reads CASSVSYTGELFF. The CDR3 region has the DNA TGTGCCAGCAGCGTGTCATACACCGGGGAGCTGTTTTTT.